This T cell receptor (beta chain) originates from a study of Graves' ophthalmopathy and Graves' hyperthyroidism. Hyperthyroidism was new, under 2 months, in patients aged 18 to 65. As diagnostic evidence, clinical symptoms, serum thyroxine, TRAb, thyroid ultrasound and orbital computed tomography were relied upon. V lost 6 bases, J lost 5 bases, and 6 bases stayed unmatched. The germline gives CDR1 SEHNR, CDR2 FQNEAQ (reference sequence). This CDR3 has 15 residues. RNA transcripts were the template, and TCR beta CDR3 regions were amplified from them. The library came from an HTBI-primed first-round RT-PCR and a second-round multiplex PCR. TCRdb independently ran MiXCR on the multiplex PCR reads; one entry per CDR3 protein. This repertoire shows around 1,000,000 distinct CDR3 sequences, about 40% found once; its top ten account for approximately 12%. This clonotype was seen a handful of times.

Sequencing was carried out using peripheral blood or thyroid tissue (not recorded which). J is TRBJ2-5 and V is TRBV7-9; 13 bases are a match to TRBD2. The receptor's source is an adult man with Graves' hyperthyroidism. CDR3 nucleotide sequence: TGTGCCAGCAGTCACGGACTAGCGGGGGTTGAGACCCAGTACTTC. Protein sequence: CASSHGLAGVETQYF.